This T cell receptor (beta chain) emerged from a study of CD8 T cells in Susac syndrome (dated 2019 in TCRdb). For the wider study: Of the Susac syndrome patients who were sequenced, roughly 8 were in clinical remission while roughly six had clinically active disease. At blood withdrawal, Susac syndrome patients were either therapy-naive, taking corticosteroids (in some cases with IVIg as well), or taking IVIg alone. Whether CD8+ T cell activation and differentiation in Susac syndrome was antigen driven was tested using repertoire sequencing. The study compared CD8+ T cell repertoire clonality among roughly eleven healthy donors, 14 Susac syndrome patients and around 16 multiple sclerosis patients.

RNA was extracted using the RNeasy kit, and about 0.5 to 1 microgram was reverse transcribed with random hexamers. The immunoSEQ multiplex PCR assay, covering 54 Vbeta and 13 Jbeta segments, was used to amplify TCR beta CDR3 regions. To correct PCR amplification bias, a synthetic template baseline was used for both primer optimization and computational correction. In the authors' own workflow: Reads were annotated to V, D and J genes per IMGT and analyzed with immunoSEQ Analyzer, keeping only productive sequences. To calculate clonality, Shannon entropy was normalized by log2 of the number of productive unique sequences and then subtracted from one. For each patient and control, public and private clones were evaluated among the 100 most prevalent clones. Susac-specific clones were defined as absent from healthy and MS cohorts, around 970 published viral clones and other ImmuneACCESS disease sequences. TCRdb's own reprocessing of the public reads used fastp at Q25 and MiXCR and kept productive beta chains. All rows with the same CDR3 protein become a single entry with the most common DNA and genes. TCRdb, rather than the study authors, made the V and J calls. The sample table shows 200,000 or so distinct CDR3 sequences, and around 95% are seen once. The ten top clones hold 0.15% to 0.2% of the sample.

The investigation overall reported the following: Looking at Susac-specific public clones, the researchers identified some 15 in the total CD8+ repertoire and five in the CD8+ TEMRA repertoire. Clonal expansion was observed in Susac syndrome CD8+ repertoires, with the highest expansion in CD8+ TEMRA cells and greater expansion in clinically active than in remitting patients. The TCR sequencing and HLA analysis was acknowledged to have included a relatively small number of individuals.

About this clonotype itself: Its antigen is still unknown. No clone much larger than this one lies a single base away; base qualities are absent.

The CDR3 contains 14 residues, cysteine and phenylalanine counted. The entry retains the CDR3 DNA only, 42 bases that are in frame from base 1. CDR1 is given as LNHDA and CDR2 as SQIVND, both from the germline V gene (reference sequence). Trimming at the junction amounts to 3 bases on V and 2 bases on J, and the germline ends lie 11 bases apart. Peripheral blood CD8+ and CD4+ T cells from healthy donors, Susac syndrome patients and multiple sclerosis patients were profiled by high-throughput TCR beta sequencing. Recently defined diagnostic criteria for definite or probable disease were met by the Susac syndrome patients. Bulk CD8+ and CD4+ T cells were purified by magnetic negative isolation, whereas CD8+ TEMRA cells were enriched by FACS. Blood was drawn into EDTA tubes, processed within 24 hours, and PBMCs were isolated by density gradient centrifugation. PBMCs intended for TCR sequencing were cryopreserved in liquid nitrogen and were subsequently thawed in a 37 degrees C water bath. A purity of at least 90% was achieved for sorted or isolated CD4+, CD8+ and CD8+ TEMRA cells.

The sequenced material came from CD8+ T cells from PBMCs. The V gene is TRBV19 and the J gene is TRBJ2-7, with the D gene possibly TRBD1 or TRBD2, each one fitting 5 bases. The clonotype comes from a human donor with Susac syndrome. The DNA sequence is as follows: TGTGCCAGTAGTATCCAGAGGGGACCCTACGAGCAGTACTTC. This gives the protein CASSIQRGPYEQYF.